This TCR beta chain was observed in a study of shared clonotypes between healthy human individuals. The assay used deep level. Data came from immunoSEQ multiplex PCR; TCRdb stores just in-frame clones and leaves some out. The sample records more than 200,000 clones, under 80% being singletons. This CDR3 is built from 16 residues. Germline V gene sequence: CDR1 MNHEY, CDR2 SMNVEV (reference sequence). The ends were cut back, 5 bases at V and 0 bases at J, with 17 bases in the middle. In its sample, this clone was seen once. What it binds is unknown. All donors were healthy HIV-negative adults lacking recent acute infections or vaccinations. Those who donated, Caucasian adults without exception, all lived in Nashville, Tennessee. Findings of the study overall: Larger estimated richness was generally recorded for naive subsets relative to memory subsets.

The V gene is TRBV27, the J gene TRBJ2-7; D is unresolved. The sequencing sample was made of memory CD4+ T cells sorted from blood. Subset meaning: CD45RA-negative fraction. This sequence originates from a man aged 30-40 years in good health. The CDR3 reads CASSPIGNQDSYEQYF. In nucleotides, the CDR3 is TGTGCCAGCAGTCCCATAGGAAACCAAGACTCCTACGAGCAGTACTTC.